Reported below is one T cell receptor beta chain. Its antigen is undetermined. Measured with immunoSEQ multiplex PCR; TCRdb has only the in-frame clones, and not every one. The sample records more than 40,000 clones, 83% being singletons. This sample was included in a study of Ad26.COV2.S vaccination and SARS-CoV-2 variants. Findings and limits, study-wide: Participants given vaccine showed non-spike TCR breadth similar to that of placebo recipients. Those who received the vaccine showed greater spike-specific TCR breadth than those given placebo. Measures of TCR breadth and depth may have fallen short of total T cell responses. The authors reported substantial breadth in spike-specific CD8+ and CD4+ T cell responses after vaccination.

The CDR3 totals 12 residues. V lost 3 bases and J lost 5, with 8 bases in between. CDR1 is SGDLS and CDR2 is YYNGEE in the germline V gene. Sequences were derived from peripheral blood, sampled after recovery from COVID-19. This sequence originates from a human donor who had recovered from COVID-19. The chain links TRBV9 to TRBJ1-2, with no clear D. Here the CDR3 reads CASSAWSYGYTF. CDR3 coding DNA: TGTGCCAGCAGCGCATGGAGTTATGGCTACACCTTC.